This entry lists 13 T cell receptor beta chains sequenced from one sample in a study of blood T cell repertoires in COVID-19. Profiled with immunoSEQ multiplex PCR; TCRdb holds only in-frame clones, not every one. The data hold 150,000 to 250,000 clones, with 65% to 90% observed a single time. The sample consisted of PBMCs or T cells enriched from blood (not recorded which). Every receptor here comes from a man aged 40-50 years who had recovered from COVID-19.

The chain employs TRBV18 and TRBJ1-1; maybe TRBD1 (6 bases). The CDR3 contains 16 residues. The germline V gene has CDR1 KGHSH and CDR2 LQKENI. Trimming removed 1 base at V and 1 base at J, with 13 bases between. CDR3 residues: CASSPQSWGQNTEAFF. For the CDR3, the DNA is TGTGCCAGCTCACCACAATCTTGGGGGCAGAACACTGAAGCTTTCTTT.

The chain carries TRBV5-1 and TRBJ2-1, with a possible D match to TRBD1 (5 bases). CDR3 length equals 15 residues. The V gene's germline CDR1 is SGHRS and CDR2 YFSETQ. V shed 1 base and J shed 10 bases, with 18 bases lying between them. The CDR3 reads CASSLLQFQGAEQFF. The CDR3, as DNA: TGCGCCAGCAGCTTGTTACAGTTCCAAGGGGCAGAGCAGTTCTTC.

The chain uses TRBV2 and TRBJ1-4; tentative D call: TRBD1 (6 bases). V shed 10 bases and J shed 6 bases, with 18 bases lying between them. The CDR3 is made up of 14 amino acids. The germline CDR1 and CDR2 sequences are SNHLY and FYNNEI. The CDR3 sequence: CATAGAVSDEKLFF. DNA for the CDR3: TGTGCCACGGCAGGGGCGGTATCCGATGAAAAACTGTTTTTT.

The chain uses TRBV7-2 and TRBJ2-3; D is unclear. This CDR3 is 14 amino acids long. The V gene's germline CDR1 is SGHTA and CDR2 FQGNSA. Between the trimmed V and J ends, which lost 0 bases and 7 bases, there was a span of 11 bases. The CDR3 here is CASSLAPGVNTQYF. The DNA of the CDR3 is TGTGCCAGCAGCTTAGCTCCAGGCGTAAATACGCAGTATTTT.

The chain joins TRBV3-1 (or the pseudogene TRBV3-2) to TRBJ2-3; D possibly corresponds to TRBD2 (6 bases). Trimming pared 4 bases from V and 4 bases from J, leaving 9 bases between. Germline V gene data show CDR1 as LGHDT and CDR2 as YNNKEL (reference sequence). The CDR3 spans 13 residues. The CDR3 loop is CASSLEGSDTQYF. The CDR3 region has the DNA TGTGCCAGCAGCCTGGAGGGCTCAGATACGCAGTATTTT.

This chain connects TRBV11-2 to TRBJ2-5; 7 positions match TRBD2. Trimming took 1 base from V and 4 from J; bases not matched to a gene: 12. Germline CDR1 and CDR2: SGHAT and FQNNGV. The CDR3 spans 17 residues. CDR3 region: CASSLVSETSNGETQYF. As DNA, the CDR3 is TGTGCCAGCAGCTTAGTTAGCGAGACTAGCAATGGAGAGACCCAGTACTTC.

This chain uses TRBV30 with TRBJ2-7; 8 bases map to TRBD1. The germline CDR1 and CDR2 sequences are GTSNPN and SVGIG (reference sequence). V trimming: 0 bases; J trimming: 6 bases; junction bases outside the gene matches: 10. This CDR3 has 15 amino acids. CDR3 residues: CAWSVPPAGGLEQYF. The CDR3 bases are TGTGCCTGGAGTGTACCCCCGGCAGGGGGCCTCGAGCAGTACTTC.

The J gene is TRBJ2-3, the V gene TRBV5-1, with 8 bases fitting TRBD2. CDR3 length: 14 residues. CDR1 SGHRS and CDR2 YFSETQ come from the germline V gene. The trim removed 8 bases at V and 4 bases at J, leaving 9 bases unmatched. The DNA for the CDR3 is TGCGCCAGTGAGACTAGCGAGAGCCCAGATACGCAGTATTTT. Translation: CASETSESPDTQYF.

V usage is TRBV11-2 and J usage is TRBJ2-1; TRBD2 might be the D (5 bases). Deletions cut 0 bases from V and 2 bases from J, with 20 bases between. The CDR3 has 19 residues. Germline V gives CDR1 SGHAT, CDR2 FQNNGV. The CDR3 DNA is TGTGCCAGCAGCTTAGATTGGACCCAGCGGTCCTACCCCTACAATGAGCAGTTCTTC. This codes for CASSLDWTQRSYPYNEQFF.

This chain connects TRBV3-1 (or the pseudogene TRBV3-2) to TRBJ2-2; 10 bases are shared with TRBD1. This CDR3 is 15 amino acids long. The germline V gene encodes CDR1 LGHDT and CDR2 YNNKEL (reference sequence). Trimming removed 3 bases from V and 6 bases from J; junction bases left unmatched: 4. The CDR3: CASSQTGGRAGELFF. The CDR3 DNA follows: TGTGCCAGCAGCCAGACAGGGGGCCGGGCCGGGGAGCTGTTTTTT.

This clone has only one observation. The chain carries TRBV5-1 and TRBJ2-3, with D maybe TRBD2 (6 bases). Germline V CDR1 and CDR2: SGHRS, YFSETQ. V gave up 3 bases and J gave up 0 bases, with 14 bases separating them. The CDR3 contains 16 residues. CDR3: CASSSGLFTSTDTQYF. In DNA, the CDR3 is TGCGCCAGCAGCTCGGGACTGTTTACTAGCACAGATACGCAGTATTTT.

The chain recombines TRBV5-4 with TRBJ1-4; D possibly corresponds to TRBD1 (5 bases). The CDR3 extends over 15 amino acids. V shed 0 bases and J shed 5 bases, with 11 bases lying between them. Germline V gene data show CDR1 as SGHNT and CDR2 as YYREEE (reference sequence). The CDR3 sequence: CASSLGGDTNEKLFF. The CDR3 DNA sequence: TGTGCCAGCAGCTTGGGGGGGGATACGAATGAAAAACTGTTTTTT.

V gene TRBV19 combines with J gene TRBJ1-5; D remains unclear. The length of the CDR3 is 15 residues. Trimming left V 7 bases short and J 7 bases short, with 20 bases between. Germline CDR1 and CDR2: LNHDA and SQIVND (reference sequence). The CDR3 region is CASKTPRSNAQPQHF. The CDR3 DNA is TGTGCCAGTAAGACCCCACGGAGTAATGCGCAGCCCCAGCATTTT.